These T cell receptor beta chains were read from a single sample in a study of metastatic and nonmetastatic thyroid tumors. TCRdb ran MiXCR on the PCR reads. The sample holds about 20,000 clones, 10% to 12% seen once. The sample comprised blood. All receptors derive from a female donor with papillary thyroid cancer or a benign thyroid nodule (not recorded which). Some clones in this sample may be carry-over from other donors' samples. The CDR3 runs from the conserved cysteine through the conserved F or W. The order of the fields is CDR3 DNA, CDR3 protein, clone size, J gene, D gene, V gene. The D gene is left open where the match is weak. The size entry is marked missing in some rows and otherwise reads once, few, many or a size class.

TGTGCCAGCAGCGTAAACAGGGACCCTTCACCCCTCCACTTT CASSVNRDPSPLHF many TRBJ1-6 . TRBV9
TGCGCCAGCAGCCCGGAGGGTGGCAACGAGCAGTACTTC CASSPEGGNEQYF many TRBJ2-7 . TRBV4-3
TGCAGTGCTAGAGCAGAGGGAAGCGGTTCACCCCTCCACTTT CSARAEGSGSPLHF many TRBJ1-6 . TRBV20-1
TGTGCCAGCAGCCCGCCCGTTAGCTCCTACAATGAGCAGTTCTTC CASSPPVSSYNEQFF . TRBJ2-1 . TRBV27
TGTGCCAGCAGTTACCCTCCTGAAGGGATCTACGAGCAGTACTTC CASSYPPEGIYEQYF medium-sized TRBJ2-7 . TRBV6-2/TRBV6-3
TGCAGCGTTGTATCCCTTACTCCCTACGAGCAGTACTTC CSVVSLTPYEQYF many TRBJ2-7 . TRBV29-1
TGTGCCAGCAGCGCCCGAGGTGGGCAGGGGGCTGAGACCCAGTACTTC CASSARGGQGAETQYF many TRBJ2-5 TRBD1 TRBV9
TGTGCCATCAGTGTTAGGCCCCCCAGCTCTGGGGCCAACGTCCTGACTTTC CAISVRPPSSGANVLTF many TRBJ2-6 . TRBV10-3
TGTGCCAGCACCGAGGGAGGGTGGGAGACCCAGTACTTC CASTEGGWETQYF many TRBJ2-5 TRBD2 TRBV6-1
TGTGCCAGCAGCTCCGGGACTAGCGGGAGAAGGGCCCATGAGCAGTTCTTC CASSSGTSGRRAHEQFF many TRBJ2-1 TRBD2 TRBV7-9
TGTGCCTCCAAGTGGGGGACCGAGTCATCCGAGCAGTACTTC CASKWGTESSEQYF few TRBJ2-7 . TRBV27
TGTGCCAGCAGTGATTCCGATCAGAGACAGGGGATTTTCCGCTCCTACGAGCAGTACTTC CASSDSDQRQGIFRSYEQYF many TRBJ2-7 TRBD1 TRBV6-4
TGCAGTGCTACTGGAGGGAGGGCCTTAGATACGCAGTATTTT CSATGGRALDTQYF many TRBJ2-3 TRBD2 TRBV20-1
TGCGCCAGCAGTGGCGCCCCCGGGGGCGAGCAGTACTTC CASSGAPGGEQYF few TRBJ2-7 . TRBV10-2
TGCAGTGCTTTATCGCCGGGGACCGGGGAGCTGTTTTTT CSALSPGTGELFF many TRBJ2-2 . TRBV20-1
TGCGCCAGCAGCCAAGCTACAGGGGGCTCGGAGACCCAGTACTTC CASSQATGGSETQYF many TRBJ2-5 TRBD1 TRBV4-3
TGTGCCAGCAGTTCACGAAGAAGGGCCAAGCCCTACGAGCAGTACTTC CASSSRRRAKPYEQYF few TRBJ2-7 . TRBV28